The 26 T cell receptor beta chains below all came from one sample that was sequenced in a study of CD8 T cells in ankylosing spondylitis. Via MiXCR, TCRdb re-called the 5' RACE reads, giving one row per CDR3 protein. The table shows 300,000 to 350,000 distinct CDR3 sequences, with 14% to 15% occurring only once. Sequencing was performed on blood, either unsorted or a sorted T cell fraction (not recorded which). These receptors were obtained from a male donor with ankylosing spondylitis or in good health (not recorded which).

This clonotype was seen repeatedly, ten times or more. This rearrangement joins TRBV10-1 to TRBJ2-5, with 7 bases aligning to TRBD1. The germline gives CDR1 WNHNN, CDR2 SYGVQD (reference sequence). The CDR3 sequence is 15 residues long. The trim removed 6 bases at V and 0 bases at J, leaving 7 bases unmatched. The CDR3 nucleotides are TGCGCCAGCAGCGTCGGGACAGCGTACCAAGAGACCCAGTACTTC. The encoded protein is CASSVGTAYQETQYF.

This clonotype turned up a few times. The gene calls are TRBV29-1 and TRBJ1-1; D perhaps matches TRBD1 (6 bases). The CDR3 length is 11 residues. The germline V gene encodes CDR1 SQVTM and CDR2 ANQGSEA. The CDR3 region is CSSAGDTEAFF. In DNA form, the CDR3 reads TGCAGTTCTGCAGGGGACACTGAAGCTTTCTTT.

This clonotype was detected a few times. The J gene is TRBJ2-1, the V gene TRBV5-6, with a weak D call TRBD2 (6 bases). The CDR3 is 18 amino acids. Germline values: CDR1 SGHDT, CDR2 YYEEEE. V was cut by 4 bases and J by 0 bases, with 20 bases left in between. CDR3 DNA sequence: TGTGCCAGCAGCCGATTGAGCGGGCCAGGGAGCTCCTACAATGAGCAGTTCTTC. This translates into CASSRLSGPGSSYNEQFF.

The rearrangement uses TRBV5-1 and TRBJ2-3; D might be TRBD2 (6 bases). The germline V gene has CDR1 SGHRS and CDR2 YFSETQ. CDR3 length: 15 amino acids. The V and J ends lost 2 bases and 6 bases respectively, with 16 bases between them. The CDR3: CASSFQLLGRDTQYF. For the CDR3, the DNA is TGCGCCAGCAGCTTCCAACTTCTGGGGAGGGATACGCAGTATTTT.

This clonotype appeared a few times. The chain is built from TRBV19 and TRBJ2-5; TRBD2 agrees at 12 bases. The CDR3 loop spans 16 amino acids. Unmatched junction bases numbered 4, after V lost 3 bases and J lost 2 bases. Looked up from germline, CDR1 is LNHDA and CDR2 is SQIVND (reference sequence). Here the CDR3 reads CASSIGLAGIQETQYF. Written as DNA, the CDR3 is TGTGCCAGTAGTATTGGACTAGCGGGGATTCAAGAGACCCAGTACTTC.

This clonotype appeared once. The rearrangement uses TRBV4-2 and TRBJ2-1, with a possible D match to TRBD2 (6 bases). There are 16 residues in the CDR3. V lost 0 bases and J 1 base, leaving 10 bases between the germline ends. Germline V gene data show CDR1 as LGHNA and CDR2 as YNFKEQ. CDR3 region: CASSQDGRGSYNEQFF. CDR3 nucleotide sequence: TGTGCCAGCAGCCAAGACGGGAGAGGATCCTACAATGAGCAGTTCTTC.

The genes are TRBV6-1 and TRBJ2-3; 7 nucleotides align to TRBD2. This CDR3 has 16 residues. CDR1 MNHNS and CDR2 SASEGT come from the germline V gene. The V gene end was trimmed by 2 bases and the J gene end by 2 bases; junction bases not matched to a gene: 7. This chain's CDR3 is CASSERWLAVTDTQYF. The CDR3 nucleotides read TGTGCCAGCAGTGAAAGGTGGCTAGCGGTCACAGATACGCAGTATTTT.

The CDR3: CASRVSGRGNEQFF. The CDR3 region has the DNA TGTGCCAGCAGGGTTAGCGGGAGAGGCAATGAGCAGTTCTTC. The chain is built from TRBV5-6 and TRBJ2-1; 9 bases map to TRBD2. The CDR3 runs to 14 residues. Trimming removed 5 bases from V and 6 bases from J; junction bases left unmatched: 6. CDR1 SGHDT and CDR2 YYEEEE come from the germline V gene.

This clonotype was seen only a few times. The V call is TRBV2, the J call TRBJ2-2, with 7 bases matching TRBD2. Unmatched junction bases numbered 6, after V lost 2 bases and J lost 6 bases. Germline V CDR1 and CDR2: SNHLY, FYNNEI. There are 15 residues in the CDR3. The CDR3 here is CASSELGGSAGELFF. The DNA for the CDR3 is TGTGCCAGCAGTGAATTGGGCGGGAGCGCCGGGGAGCTGTTTTTT. Supplemented by reference TRBV2 and TRBJ2-2, the full variable domain reads EPEVTQTPSHQVTQMGQEVILRCVPISNHLYFYWYRQILGQKVEFLVSFYNNEISEKSEIFDDQFSVERPDGSNFTLKIRSTKLEDSAMYFCASSELGGSAGELFFGEGSRLTVL.

This clonotype was observed a handful of times. V usage is TRBV15 and J usage is TRBJ1-6; D not resolved. Germline V gives CDR1 LNHNV, CDR2 YYDKDF (reference sequence). Trimming took 0 bases from V and 6 from J, leaving 9 bases between them. The CDR3 covers 15 residues. CDR3: CATSRDLGSNSPLHF. CDR3 sequence (DNA): TGTGCCACCAGCAGAGATCTCGGCAGTAATTCACCCCTCCACTTT.

The rearrangement uses TRBV12-3 or TRBV12-4 and TRBJ2-5; 12 bases agree with TRBD2. Losses at the gene ends were 5 bases for V and 4 bases for J; bases not matched to a gene: 14. The CDR3 covers 18 residues. For the CDR3, the DNA is TGTGCCAGCAGTCCTGTCCCTCCGACTAGCGGGAGCGCAGAGACCCAGTACTTC. This translates into CASSPVPPTSGSAETQYF.

This clonotype was detected only a few times. The chain uses TRBV5-1 and TRBJ2-3, with D hard to call. V was shortened by 4 bases and J by 4 bases, with 16 bases between the two germline ends. CDR1 SGHRS and CDR2 YFSETQ come from the germline V gene. This CDR3 contains 15 residues. The CDR3 spells CASSIAASDPDTQYF. The CDR3 DNA follows: TGCGCCAGCAGCATAGCCGCCTCGGACCCAGATACGCAGTATTTT.

The chain uses TRBV20-1 and TRBJ2-7, with 7 bases that match TRBD2. Germline V gene data show CDR1 as DFQATT and CDR2 as SNEGSKA (reference sequence). The length of the CDR3 is 15 residues. V gave up 0 bases and J gave up 9 bases; unmatched junction bases: 14. DNA of the CDR3: TGCAGTGCTAGAGAGCGGGGGACTAAGCCTACTAGGCAGTACTTC. It translates to CSARERGTKPTRQYF.

The genes are TRBV7-9 and TRBJ2-1, with D possibly being TRBD2 (7 bases). CDR3 length equals 16 residues. Germline loops: CDR1 SEHNR, CDR2 FQNEAQ (reference sequence). The germline V and J ends were trimmed by 7 bases and 5 bases, with 21 bases remaining between them. Written as DNA, the CDR3 is TGTGCCAGCACCCCTAACGCGGGGGCTTCCCACAATGAGCAGTTCTTC. As protein: CASTPNAGASHNEQFF. The complete variable domain, with remaining parts taken from reference TRBV7-9 and TRBJ2-1, reads DTGVSQNPRHKITKRGQNVTFRCDPISEHNRLYWYRQTLGQGPEFLTYFQNEAQLEKSRLLSDRFSAERPKGSFSTLEIQRTEQGDSAMYLCASTPNAGASHNEQFFGPGTRLTVL.

This clonotype has more than one count but fewer than ten. The V and J genes are TRBV18 and TRBJ2-1; the D is unclear. Trimming pared 8 bases from V and 0 bases from J, leaving 8 bases between. The CDR3 has 13 amino acids. Germline V CDR1 and CDR2: KGHSH, LQKENI. The CDR3 DNA reads as TGTGCCAGCGCCCAGAGCTCCTACAATGAGCAGTTCTTC. It specifies CASAQSSYNEQFF.

The V call is TRBV5-5, the J call TRBJ2-7, with D unclear. V was trimmed by 4 bases and J by 0 bases, leaving 11 bases between them. The V gene's germline CDR1 is SGHKS and CDR2 YYEKEE (reference sequence). The CDR3 has 14 residues. The CDR3 sequence is CASSPGLRSYEQYF. CDR3 nucleotides: TGTGCCAGCAGCCCTGGGCTGCGCTCCTACGAGCAGTACTTC.

The chain has TRBV20-1 and TRBJ2-1, with unresolved D. The CDR3 sequence is 13 residues long. V was clipped by 6 bases and J by 7 bases, with 16 bases between them. In germline, CDR1 is DFQATT, CDR2 SNEGSKA (reference sequence). The DNA for the CDR3 is TGCAGTGCCCCTCCGGCAGGAATTAATGAGCAGTTCTTC. Protein sequence: CSAPPAGINEQFF.

This clonotype has just a few counts. The chain is built from TRBV12-3 or TRBV12-4 and TRBJ2-3; TRBD2 is a possible D gene (5 bases). V lost 3 bases and J lost 4, with 11 bases in between. CDR3 length equals 14 residues. CDR3 coding DNA: TGTGCCAGCAGTTTCCGAGAGGGCGCAGATACGCAGTATTTT. Amino acids: CASSFREGADTQYF.

The rearrangement links TRBV29-1 to TRBJ1-2; D gene uncertain. Trimming removed 6 bases from V and 2 bases from J, with 16 bases in between. The CDR3 runs 14 residues. Germline CDR1 is SQVTM and CDR2 is ANQGSEA. CDR3 protein: CSVLPGPTNYGYTF. In DNA form, the CDR3 reads TGCAGCGTACTACCGGGTCCCACAAACTATGGCTACACCTTC.

There are a few counts of this clonotype. The chain couples TRBV5-1 to TRBJ2-1; TRBD2 matches at 13 bases. The CDR3 covers 14 residues. The germline gives CDR1 SGHRS, CDR2 YFSETQ. Trimming removed 4 bases from V and 6 bases from J; junction bases left unmatched: 1. DNA for the CDR3: TGCGCCAGCAGCACTAGCGGGGGGGCCAATGAGCAGTTCTTC. It specifies CASSTSGGANEQFF. Full variable domain (remainder filled in from reference TRBV5-1 and TRBJ2-1): KAGVTQTPRYLIKTRGQQVTLSCSPISGHRSVSWYQQTPGQGLQFLFEYFSETQRNKGNFPGRFSGRQFSNSRSEMNVSTLELGDSALYLCASSTSGGANEQFFGPGTRLTVL.

This clonotype was counted at least ten times. The chain has TRBV20-1 and TRBJ1-2; D not resolved. Deletions cut 5 bases from V and 8 bases from J, with 6 bases between. CDR1 and CDR2 from the germline V gene are DFQATT and SNEGSKA (reference sequence). The CDR3 is 9 amino acids. CDR3 loop: CSAREGYTF. In nucleotides, the CDR3 is TGCAGTGCTCGGGAGGGCTACACCTTC.

The chain recombines TRBV5-1 with TRBJ2-3; 9 nucleotides line up with TRBD1. V lost 3 bases and J lost 5; bases outside the gene matches: 13. This CDR3 is built from 17 residues. The germline CDR1 and CDR2 sequences are SGHRS and YFSETQ. The CDR3 loop reads CASSSLLGQGEGDTQYF. CDR3 in DNA: TGCGCCAGCAGCTCCCTGCTGGGACAGGGCGAGGGAGATACGCAGTATTTT.

The rearrangement links TRBV7-8 to TRBJ2-1, with 11 bases identical to TRBD2. CDR1 is SGHVS and CDR2 is FQNEAQ in the germline V gene. The CDR3 sequence is 16 residues long. With V trimmed by 0 bases and J by 6 bases, 4 bases remained unmatched. CDR3 nucleotides: TGTGCCAGCAGCTTAGCTTTAGCGGGAGGGCGCAATGAGCAGTTCTTC. This translates into CASSLALAGGRNEQFF.

The table lists this clonotype with a few counts. V gene TRBV12-3 or TRBV12-4 combines with J gene TRBJ1-2; weak D call: TRBD1 (5 bases). The CDR3 is 13 residues long. Trimming stripped 5 bases from V and 4 bases from J, with 11 bases between. CDR3 residues: CASSPGPGYGYTF. The CDR3 DNA reads as TGTGCCAGCAGTCCAGGGCCCGGCTATGGCTACACCTTC.

This clonotype appeared many times. The chain recombines TRBV12-3 or TRBV12-4 with TRBJ1-5; 8 bases match TRBD1. V trimming: 5 bases; J trimming: 5 bases; junction bases outside the gene matches: 5. The CDR3 has 14 residues. This CDR3 is CASSAQGEYQPQHF. CDR3 sequence (DNA): TGTGCCAGCAGTGCACAGGGGGAATATCAGCCCCAGCATTTT.

Remarks on this clonotype: Its ends do not fully match the called genes, so a read error is possible. The V gene is TRBV20-1, the J gene TRBJ2-3; 11 bases are a match to TRBD2. CDR1 DFQATT and CDR2 SNEGSKA come from the germline V gene (reference sequence). There are 15 residues in the CDR3. The CDR3 loop reads CSARGTSGGSDTQYF. The CDR3 nucleotides are TGCAGTGCCAGAGGGACTAGCGGTGGGTCAGATACGCAGTATTTT.